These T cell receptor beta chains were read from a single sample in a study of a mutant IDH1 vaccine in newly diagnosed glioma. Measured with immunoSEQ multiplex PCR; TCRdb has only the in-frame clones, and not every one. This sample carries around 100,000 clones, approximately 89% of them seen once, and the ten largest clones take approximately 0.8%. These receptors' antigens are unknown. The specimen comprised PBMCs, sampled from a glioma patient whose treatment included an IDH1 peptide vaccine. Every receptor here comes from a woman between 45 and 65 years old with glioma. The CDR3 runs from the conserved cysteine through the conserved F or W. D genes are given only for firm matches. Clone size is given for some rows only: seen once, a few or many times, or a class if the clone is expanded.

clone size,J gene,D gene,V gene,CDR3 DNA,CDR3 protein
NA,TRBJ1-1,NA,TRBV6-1,TGTGCCAGCAGGAGGACGGTGAACACTGAAGCTTTCTTT,CASRRTVNTEAFF
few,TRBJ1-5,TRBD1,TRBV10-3,TGTGCCACAGCGCAGGGGGCGGGAAATCAGCCCCAGCATTTT,CATAQGAGNQPQHF
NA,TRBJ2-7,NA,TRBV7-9,TGTGCCAGCAGCTTTGGGCCCTCCGGAGCCTACGAGCAGTACTTC,CASSFGPSGAYEQYF
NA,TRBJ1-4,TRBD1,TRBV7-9,TGTGCCAGCAGCTTACCCAGGGGGGGAACCGATGAAAAACTGTTTTTT,CASSLPRGGTDEKLFF
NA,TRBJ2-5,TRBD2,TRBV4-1,TGCGCCAGCAGGAGAGCTAGCGGGAGTGGGGAGACCCAGTACTTC,CASRRASGSGETQYF
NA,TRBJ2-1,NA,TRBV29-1,TGCAGCGTTGCGGGAATGGCGGGAAACTACAATGAGCAGTTCTTC,CSVAGMAGNYNEQFF
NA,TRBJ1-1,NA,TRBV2,TGTGCCAGCGTTGGGGACATTGAAGCTTTCTTT,CASVGDIEAFF
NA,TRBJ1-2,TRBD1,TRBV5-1,TGCGCCAGCAGCTTAAACTCCGGGACAGGGGGTTACTATGGCTACACCTTC,CASSLNSGTGGYYGYTF
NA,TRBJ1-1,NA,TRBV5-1,TGCGCCAGCAGCTTGTTCGGGCCGGACACTGAAGCTTTCTTT,CASSLFGPDTEAFF
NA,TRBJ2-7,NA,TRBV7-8,TGTGCCAGCAGTCCTAGGGACTACGAGCAGTACTTC,CASSPRDYEQYF
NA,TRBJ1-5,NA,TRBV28,TGTGCCAGCAGGGCGAATAGCAATCAGCCCCAGCATTTT,CASRANSNQPQHF
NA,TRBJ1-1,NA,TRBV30,TGTGCCTGGAGTGTACCTCGACATAGCACTGAAGCTTTCTTT,CAWSVPRHSTEAFF
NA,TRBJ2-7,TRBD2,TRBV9,TGTGCCAGCAGTCCTGGACTAGCGGGAGGGCAATACGAGCAGTACTTC,CASSPGLAGGQYEQYF
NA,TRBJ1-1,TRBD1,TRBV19,TGTGCCAGTAGAGAAGACAGGGGGCGGTATGCTTTCTTT,CASREDRGRYAFF
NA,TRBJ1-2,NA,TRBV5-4,TGTGCCAGCAGCTTAAGACACCCCTATGGCTACACCTTC,CASSLRHPYGYTF
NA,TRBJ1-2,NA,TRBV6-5,TGTGCCAGCAGTTACGGGACTTATGGCTACACCTTC,CASSYGTYGYTF
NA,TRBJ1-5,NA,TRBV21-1,NA,CASSKVGDGSNQPQHF
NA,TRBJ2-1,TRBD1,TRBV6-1,TGTGCCAGCAGTGAAGACGGAACAGGGGACAATGAGCAGTTCTTC,CASSEDGTGDNEQFF
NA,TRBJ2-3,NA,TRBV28,TGTGCCAGCAGTTTACCCCAGAGGGAGCGTACGCAGTATTTT,CASSLPQRERTQYF
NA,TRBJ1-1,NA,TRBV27,TGTGCCAGCAGTGGGGGTTGGGGGGCGCGCACTGAAGCTTTCTTT,CASSGGWGARTEAFF
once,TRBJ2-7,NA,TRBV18,TGTGCCAGCTCACCACCGGCCAGGGTTCGGGGGGAGCAGTACTTC,CASSPPARVRGEQYF
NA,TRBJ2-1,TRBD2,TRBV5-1,TGCGCCAGCACCCTAGCGGGAGGGTCCTACAATGAGCAGTTCTTC,CASTLAGGSYNEQFF
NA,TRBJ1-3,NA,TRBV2,TGTGCCAGCAGTCAACAACAGGGTTCTGGAAACACCATATATTTT,CASSQQQGSGNTIYF
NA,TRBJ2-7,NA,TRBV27,TGTGCCAGCAGTTTAGCCCGAGCCGGTGAGCAGTACTTC,CASSLARAGEQYF
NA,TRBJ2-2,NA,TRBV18,TGTGCCAGCTCAACCCAGGACAGAGACACCGGGGAGCTGTTTTTT,CASSTQDRDTGELFF
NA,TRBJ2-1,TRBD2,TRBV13,TGTGCCAGCAGCGGGGGAGGGGGACTAGCGGGAGGGAATGAGCAGTTCTTC,CASSGGGGLAGGNEQFF
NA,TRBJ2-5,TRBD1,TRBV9,TGTGCCAGCACCACAGGGGGCGGGAGCGAGACCCAGTACTTC,CASTTGGGSETQYF
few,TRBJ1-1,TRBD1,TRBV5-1,TGCGCCAGCAACAGGGGATTAGACACTGAAGCTTTCTTT,CASNRGLDTEAFF
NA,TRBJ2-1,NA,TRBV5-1,TGCGCCAGCAGCTTGAGCGGCGTCTCCTACAATGAGCAGTTCTTC,CASSLSGVSYNEQFF
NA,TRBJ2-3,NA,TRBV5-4,TGTGCCAGCAGCTTGGCAGGGCCCGTTAGCACAGATACGCAGTATTTT,CASSLAGPVSTDTQYF
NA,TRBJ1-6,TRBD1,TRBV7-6,TGTGCCAGCAGCCGATTACATGAACAGGGGCGAAATTCACCCCTCCACTTT,CASSRLHEQGRNSPLHF
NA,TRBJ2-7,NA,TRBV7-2,TGTGCCAGCAGCTTAGGGGGCCGCGAGCAGTACTTC,CASSLGGREQYF
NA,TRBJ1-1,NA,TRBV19,TGTGCCAGTAGCAAAGGAACAGGGTGGTCCTTTAACACTGAAGCTTTCTTT,CASSKGTGWSFNTEAFF
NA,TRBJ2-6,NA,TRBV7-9,TGTGCCAGCAGCTTCGGGGACTCTGGGGCCAACGTCCTGACTTTC,CASSFGDSGANVLTF